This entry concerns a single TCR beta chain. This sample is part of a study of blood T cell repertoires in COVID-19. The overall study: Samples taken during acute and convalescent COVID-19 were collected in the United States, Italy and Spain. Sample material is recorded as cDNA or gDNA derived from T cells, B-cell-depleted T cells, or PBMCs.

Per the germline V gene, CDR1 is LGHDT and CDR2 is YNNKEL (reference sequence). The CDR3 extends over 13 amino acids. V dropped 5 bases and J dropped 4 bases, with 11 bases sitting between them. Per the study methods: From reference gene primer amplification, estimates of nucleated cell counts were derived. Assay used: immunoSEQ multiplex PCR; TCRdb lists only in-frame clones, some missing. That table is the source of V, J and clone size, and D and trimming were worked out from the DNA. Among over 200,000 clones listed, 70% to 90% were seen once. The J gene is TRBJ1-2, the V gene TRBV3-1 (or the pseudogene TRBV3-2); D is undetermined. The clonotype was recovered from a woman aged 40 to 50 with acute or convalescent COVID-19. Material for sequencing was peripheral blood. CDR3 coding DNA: TGTGCCAGCAGCGGACCGGGGTCCTATGGCTACACCTTC. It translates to CASSGPGSYGYTF.